The present entry profiles one TCR beta chain with its context. Its antigen is currently unknown. This sample also contains other DNA sequences that code for the same CDR3. This table comes from immunoSEQ multiplex PCR, and its TCRdb copy is limited to in-frame clones, with some not included. The data show about 610,000 clones, about 97% seen once. Healthy HIV-negative adults with no recent acute infections or vaccinations were recruited as donors. These data come from a study of shared clonotypes between healthy human individuals. Regarding the study as a whole: Naive subsets generally exceeded memory subsets in estimated richness.

CDR1 MDHEN and CDR2 SYDVKM come from the germline V gene. The trim removed 5 bases at V and 0 bases at J, leaving 1 base unmatched. The CDR3 loop spans 15 amino acids. The source of this sequence is a woman under 40 in good health. V is TRBV28 and J is TRBJ2-1; 10 positions match TRBD2. The specimen sequenced was naive CD4+ T cells sorted from blood. Specified subset: CD45RA+ positively selected. The CDR3 DNA is TGTGCCAGCAGTCGGACTAGCGGCTCCTACAATGAGCAGTTCTTC. Translation: CASSRTSGSYNEQFF.